The 10 T cell receptor beta chains below come from one sample, sequenced in a study of shared clonotypes between healthy human individuals. Libraries were prepared by immunoSEQ multiplex PCR; TCRdb keeps only in-frame clonotypes and omits some of them. The repertoire has a few million clones, more than 90% of them found once; the top ten carry approximately 0.13%. The sample was naive CD4+ T cells sorted from blood. The subset is: CD45RA+ positively selected. Receptors were obtained from a man between 18 and 29 years old in good health.

The chain couples TRBV29-1 to TRBJ2-7; 10 nucleotides agree with TRBD1. The germline V gene has CDR1 SQVTM and CDR2 ANQGSEA. V dropped 1 base and J dropped 3; count of bases not matched to a gene: 6. This CDR3 is built from 15 residues. Here the CDR3 DNA reads TGCAGCGTTGAAGCTCGCCGGGACAGGGGCTACGAGCAGTACTTC. Its protein product is CSVEARRDRGYEQYF.

The chain links TRBV30 to TRBJ2-2; D may be TRBD2 (6 bases). CDR1 is GTSNPN, CDR2 SVGIG, per germline (reference sequence). The CDR3 has 12 amino acids. The V gene lost 0 bases and the J gene lost 13 bases, with 12 bases spanning the gap. CDR3 sequence reads: CAWSVLEGVLFF. CDR3 coding DNA: TGTGCCTGGAGTGTACTGGAGGGAGTGCTGTTTTTT.

This clone appeared once. V is TRBV2 and J is TRBJ1-2; no clear D. Looked up from germline, CDR1 is SNHLY and CDR2 is FYNNEI. Deletions cut 7 bases from V and 2 bases from J, with 11 bases between. The CDR3 runs 13 residues. The CDR3 region is CASMVAANYGYTF. The DNA for the CDR3 is TGTGCCAGCATGGTGGCAGCGAACTATGGCTACACCTTC.

This chain uses TRBV6-5 with TRBJ1-3; D unresolved. CDR1 is MNHEY and CDR2 is SVGAGI in the germline V gene. The CDR3 contains 16 residues. Trimming took off 0 bases at V and 4 bases at J, with 13 bases between the two ends. The CDR3 DNA is TGTGCCAGCAGTTACTCGGTAGGATGGGCAGGAAACACCATATATTTT. Translation: CASSYSVGWAGNTIYF.

The rearrangement joins TRBV27 to TRBJ1-1; D remains ambiguous. Germline assignment: CDR1 MNHEY and CDR2 SMNVEV (reference sequence). The CDR3 extends over 13 amino acids. The V end lost 7 bases, the J end lost 0 bases, and 9 bases lay between the germline ends. CDR3 in DNA: TGTGCCAGCAAGGTCGAAATGAACACTGAAGCTTTCTTT. This sequence encodes CASKVEMNTEAFF.

The V gene is TRBV10-3, the J gene TRBJ1-2; D is unclear. The CDR3 runs 14 residues. CDR1 is ENHRY and CDR2 is SYGVKD in the germline V gene. V lost 2 bases to trimming and J lost 5 bases, with 12 bases between them. The CDR3 region has the DNA TGTGCCATCAGTGAGAGGGCGGAGAGTTATGGCTACACCTTC. Encoded protein: CAISERAESYGYTF.

The chain employs TRBV27 and TRBJ1-1; TRBD1 might be the D (6 bases). The CDR3 extends over 13 amino acids. CDR1 is MNHEY and CDR2 is SMNVEV in the germline V gene (reference sequence). The V and J ends lost 11 bases and 0 bases respectively, with 13 bases between them. In DNA form, the CDR3 reads TGTGCCGCTGCCGGGGGGCTGAACACTGAAGCTTTCTTT. It is translated as CAAAGGLNTEAFF.

CDR3 DNA: TGTGCCAGCAGTGATGCGCGGACCCGAAACACCGGGGAGCTGTTTTTT. Translation: CASSDARTRNTGELFF. The V gene is TRBV2, the J gene TRBJ2-2; D remains ambiguous. Germline V gives CDR1 SNHLY, CDR2 FYNNEI. V was clipped by 3 bases and J by 2 bases, with 13 bases between them. The CDR3 has 16 amino acids.

The CDR3 nucleotides are TGTGCCAGCAGCGTAGATCCGGGTTTGGGCTATGGCTACACCTTC. Its translation is CASSVDPGLGYGYTF. This chain links TRBV9 with TRBJ1-2; D gene ambiguous. CDR3 length: 15 amino acids. The germline V gene encodes CDR1 SGDLS and CDR2 YYNGEE. V was clipped by 0 bases and J by 4 bases, with 13 bases between them.

The CDR3 bases are TGTGCCAGCAGCCCCCCGGGACAGCCTAGCACAGATACGCAGTATTTT. Translation gives CASSPPGQPSTDTQYF. This rearrangement joins TRBV5-5 to TRBJ2-3, with 7 bases fitting TRBD1. J was trimmed by 0 bases and V by 4 bases; bases with no gene match: 8. CDR1 is SGHKS, CDR2 YYEKEE, per germline (reference sequence). This CDR3 has 16 amino acids.